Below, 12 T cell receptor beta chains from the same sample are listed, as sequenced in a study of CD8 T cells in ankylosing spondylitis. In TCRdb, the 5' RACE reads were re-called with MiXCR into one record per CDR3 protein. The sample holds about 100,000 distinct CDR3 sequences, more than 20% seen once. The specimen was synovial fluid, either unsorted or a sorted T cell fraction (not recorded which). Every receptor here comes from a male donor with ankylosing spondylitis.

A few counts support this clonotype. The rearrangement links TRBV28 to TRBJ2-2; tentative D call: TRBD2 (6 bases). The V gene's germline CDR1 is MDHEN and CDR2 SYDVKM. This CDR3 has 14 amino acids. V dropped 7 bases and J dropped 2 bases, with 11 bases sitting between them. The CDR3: CASNRETNTGELFF. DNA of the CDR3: TGTGCCAGCAACCGGGAGACAAACACCGGGGAGCTGTTTTTT.

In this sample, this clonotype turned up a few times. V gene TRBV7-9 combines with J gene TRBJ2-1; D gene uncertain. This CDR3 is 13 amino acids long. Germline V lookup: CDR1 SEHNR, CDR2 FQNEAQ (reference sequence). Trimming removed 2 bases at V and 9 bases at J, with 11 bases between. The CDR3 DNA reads TGTGCCAGCAGCTTACCAGCTCATGGTGAGCAGTTCTTC. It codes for CASSLPAHGEQFF.

CDR3 amino acids: CASSAPGQGRTGELFF. CDR3 nucleotide sequence: TGTGCCAGCAGCGCACCGGGACAGGGTCGTACCGGGGAGCTGTTTTTT. The chain carries TRBV5-5 and TRBJ2-2, with 9 bases aligning to TRBD1. Losses at the gene ends were 4 bases for V and 5 bases for J; bases not matched to a gene: 9. Germline V lookup: CDR1 SGHKS, CDR2 YYEKEE (reference sequence). The CDR3 spans 16 residues.

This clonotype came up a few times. The CDR3 is CASTPQGERVGYNEQFF. CDR3 DNA: TGTGCCAGCACCCCGCAGGGGGAAAGAGTGGGATACAATGAGCAGTTCTTC. This chain connects TRBV12-3 or TRBV12-4 to TRBJ2-1, with 7 nucleotides matching TRBD1. There are 17 residues in the CDR3. Trimming cost V 7 bases and J 4 bases; bases outside gene matches: 16.

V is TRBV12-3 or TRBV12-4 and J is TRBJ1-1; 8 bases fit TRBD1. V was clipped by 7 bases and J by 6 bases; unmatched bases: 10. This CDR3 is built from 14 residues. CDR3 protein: CASTLQGDLAEAFF. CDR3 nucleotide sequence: TGTGCCAGCACGTTACAGGGGGACCTGGCTGAAGCTTTCTTT.

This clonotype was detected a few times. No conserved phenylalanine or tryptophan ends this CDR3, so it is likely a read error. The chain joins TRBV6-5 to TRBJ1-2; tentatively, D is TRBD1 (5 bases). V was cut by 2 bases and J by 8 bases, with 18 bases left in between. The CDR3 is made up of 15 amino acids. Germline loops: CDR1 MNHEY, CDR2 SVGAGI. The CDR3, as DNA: TGTGCCAGCAGTTACGATCAGGGAAATTTGAGGGGCTACACCCTC. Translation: CASSYDQGNLRGYTL.

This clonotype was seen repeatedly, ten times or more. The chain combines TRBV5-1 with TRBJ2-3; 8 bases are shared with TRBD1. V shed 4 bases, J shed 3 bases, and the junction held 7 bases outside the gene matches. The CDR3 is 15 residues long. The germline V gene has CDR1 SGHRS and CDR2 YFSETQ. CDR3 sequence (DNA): TGCGCCAGCAGCATGCAGGGGGCCGGGACAGATACGCAGTATTTT. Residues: CASSMQGAGTDTQYF. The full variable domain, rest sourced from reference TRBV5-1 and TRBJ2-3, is KAGVTQTPRYLIKTRGQQVTLSCSPISGHRSVSWYQQTPGQGLQFLFEYFSETQRNKGNFPGRFSGRQFSNSRSEMNVSTLELGDSALYLCASSMQGAGTDTQYFGPGTRLTVL.

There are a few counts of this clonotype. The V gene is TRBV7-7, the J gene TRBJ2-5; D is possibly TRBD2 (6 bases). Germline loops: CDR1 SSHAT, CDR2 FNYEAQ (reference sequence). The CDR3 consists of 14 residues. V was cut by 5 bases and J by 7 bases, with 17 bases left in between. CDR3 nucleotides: TGTGCCAGCAGCCCCGGAGGGAGTCAGGGGACCCAGTACTTC. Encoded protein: CASSPGGSQGTQYF.

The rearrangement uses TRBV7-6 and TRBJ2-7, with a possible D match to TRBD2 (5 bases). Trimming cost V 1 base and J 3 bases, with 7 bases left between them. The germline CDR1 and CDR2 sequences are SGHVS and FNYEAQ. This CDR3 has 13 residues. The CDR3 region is CASSLGESYEQYV. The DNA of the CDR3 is TGTGCCAGCAGCTTAGGGGAGAGCTACGAGCAGTACGTC.

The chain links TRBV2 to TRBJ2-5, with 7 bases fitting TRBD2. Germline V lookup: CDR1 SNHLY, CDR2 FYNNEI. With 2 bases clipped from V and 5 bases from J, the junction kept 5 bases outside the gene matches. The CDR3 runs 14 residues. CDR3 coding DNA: TGTGCCAGCAGTGAAACCCACGGGGGGGAGACCCAGTACTTC. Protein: CASSETHGGETQYF.

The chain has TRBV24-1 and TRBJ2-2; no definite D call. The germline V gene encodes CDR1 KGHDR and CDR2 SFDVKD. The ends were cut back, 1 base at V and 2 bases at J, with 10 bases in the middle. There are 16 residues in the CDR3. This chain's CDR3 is CATSDFRAPNTGELFF. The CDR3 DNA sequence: TGTGCCACCAGTGATTTTAGGGCACCAAACACCGGGGAGCTGTTTTTT.

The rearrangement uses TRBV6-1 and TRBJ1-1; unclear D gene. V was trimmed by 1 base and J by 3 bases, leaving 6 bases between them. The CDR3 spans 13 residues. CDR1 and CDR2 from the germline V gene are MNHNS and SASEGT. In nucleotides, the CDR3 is TGTGCCAGCAGTGAAGGGGTGGACACTGAAGCTTTCTTT. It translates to CASSEGVDTEAFF.